This entry features one T cell receptor beta chain sequence. Its specificity is not known. The data were obtained in a study of shared clonotypes between healthy human individuals. Study-wide results and limits: A limitation of the genetic and exposure-history diversity represented arose from few donors. As a rule, naive subsets had a larger estimated richness than memory subsets.

The CDR3 sequence is 14 residues long. Per the germline V gene, CDR1 is WNHNN and CDR2 is SYGVQD (reference sequence). V was cut by 4 bases and J by 7 bases, with 17 bases left in between. Original data processing: Filtering differed, since immunoSEQ gave only junction sequences and no quality scores. TCRdb's table, derived via immunoSEQ multiplex PCR, lists solely in-frame clones and lacks some. The V and J calls and the clone size are those of that table, but D and trimming were determined from the DNA. The top ten clones hold about 0.39% of a sample with some 2.3 million clones, approximately 93% of them seen once.

The receptor was derived from a man aged 18 to 30 in good health. Some clones in this sample may be carry-over from other donors' samples. Input material: naive CD4+ T cells from PBMCs. Stated subset: CD45RA+ positively selected. The chain recombines TRBV10-1 with TRBJ2-7; possible D gene TRBD2, 6 bases. The CDR3 loop is CASSGSGREGEQYF. The CDR3 DNA sequence: TGCGCCAGCAGTGGGAGCGGGCGAGAAGGGGAGCAGTACTTC.